The 4 T cell receptor beta chains given below trace back to one sample, sequenced in a study of chemoradiotherapy in HPV16-positive cancers. The table came from immunoSEQ multiplex PCR; TCRdb's copy has only in-frame clones and leaves some out. Of fewer than 8,000 clones in the sample, around 90% were seen once. Specimen: tumor tissue, collected from a patient who underwent chemoradiotherapy. The receptors shown here come from a human donor with HPV-associated anogenital cancer.

This clone was found a few times. CDR3 nucleotide sequence: TGTGCCAGCAGCTCCGGACTAGCGGGAGTATGGGAGCAGTACTTC. Residues: CASSSGLAGVWEQYF. The rearrangement joins TRBV13 to TRBJ2-7; 13 bases agree with TRBD2. CDR1 PRHDT and CDR2 FYEKMQ come from the germline V gene (reference sequence). This CDR3 contains 15 residues. V shed 4 bases and J 7 bases; nucleotides not matched to a gene: 7.

J is TRBJ2-3 and V is TRBV14, with D possibly TRBD2 on 6 matching bases. Trimming pared 6 bases from V and 5 bases from J, leaving 15 bases between. CDR1 SGHDN and CDR2 FVKESK come from the germline V gene. The CDR3 is 14 amino acids. In DNA, the CDR3 is TGTGCCAGCAGTTTGGCGGGGCTGGGAGATACGCAGTATTTT. Translated, it gives CASSLAGLGDTQYF.

This chain links TRBV30 with TRBJ1-2; no clear D. The CDR3 spans 12 residues. V was cut by 3 bases and J by 6 bases, with 11 bases left in between. The germline V gene encodes CDR1 GTSNPN and CDR2 SVGIG (reference sequence). CDR3 loop: CAWSRLRDGYTF. CDR3 nucleotides: TGTGCCTGGAGCAGGTTAAGGGATGGCTACACCTTC.

This clone was observed a few times. V gene TRBV11-1 combines with J gene TRBJ2-7; TRBD2 might be the D (6 bases). Per germline, CDR1 SGHAT and CDR2 FQDESV (reference sequence). The CDR3 is 17 amino acids. The ends were cut back, 4 bases at V and 3 bases at J, with 22 bases in the middle. CDR3 loop: CASSSYPDSGDGYEQYF. In DNA, the CDR3 is TGTGCCAGCAGCTCCTACCCGGATAGCGGAGATGGCTACGAGCAGTACTTC.